This T cell receptor (beta chain) derives from a study of shared clonotypes between healthy human individuals. Study-level background: The study enrolled a couple of women and a few men aged 18 to 49. Researchers assigned three CD4 naive, three CD4 memory, two CD8 naive and one CD8 memory plate to each donor. Study observations and caveats: Shared clonotypes: 4.5% to 6.5% naive CD4, roughly 4% naive CD8, roughly 2.2% memory CD4, 0.4% to 0.5% memory CD8.

As handled by the study authors: Filtering was not the same, since immunoSEQ gave junction-only sequences without quality scores. TCRdb's copy holds only in-frame clones and misses some; the assay was immunoSEQ multiplex PCR. That table furnishes V, J and clone size, whereas the DNA furnished D and trimming. The sample includes roughly 2,000,000 clones, 85% to 95% of them seen just once. Worth noting for this clone: The target antigen is unknown.

Naive CD8 isolation took CD45RO-negative cells positively selected for CCR7 and excluded terminally differentiated effector memory CD45RA+ cells. The source of this sequence is a man aged 18 to 29 in good health. Sequencing was done on a sample of naive CD8+ T cells sorted from blood.

The CDR3 nucleotides read TGTGCCAGCAGTGAGGGTCCTTGGACAGGGTACACTGAAGCTTTCTTT. Amino acids: CASSEGPWTGYTEAFF. The rearrangement links TRBV6-1 to TRBJ1-1; 8 bases are shared with TRBD1. This CDR3 region has 16 residues. Germline lookup yields CDR1 MNHNS and CDR2 SASEGT. Trimming at V came to 3 bases and at J to 3 bases, leaving 9 bases not matched to a gene.